The clone carrying this TCR beta chain came up many times. Its antigen is not known. The data were obtained in a study of CD8 T cells in ankylosing spondylitis. Regarding the study as a whole: It appeared that ankylosing spondylitis blood was characterized by a TCR beta motif of several highly homologous variants. Some motif variants had been reported before (in reactive arthritis synovial fluid and blood). The study looked at matched synovial fluid samples from ankylosing spondylitis patients. Disease-linked clones were reported to be significantly enriched there.

The V end was cut by 5 bases, the J end by 4 bases, with 9 bases between. The length of the CDR3 is 13 residues. Germline assignment: CDR1 MNHNS and CDR2 SASEGT. Quantitative 5'-RACE with molecular barcodes was used to make the TCR beta libraries. TCRdb reprocessed the 5' RACE reads with MiXCR, giving one entry per CDR3 protein. The sample includes around 480,000 distinct CDR3 sequences, roughly 15% of them seen just once. The sequenced sample consisted of blood, either unsorted or a sorted T cell fraction (not recorded which). The clonotype originates from a male donor with ankylosing spondylitis. This chain links TRBV6-1 with TRBJ1-5; D may be TRBD1 (5 bases). The CDR3 nucleotides read TGTGCCAGCAGTCGGGACGCTAATCAGCCCCAGCATTTT. Translating it yields CASSRDANQPQHF.